This T cell receptor (beta chain) was profiled in a study of blood T cells in healthy people across ages (dated by TCRdb to the mid-2010s). Study-wide context: In model experiments, roughly one uniquely barcoded TCR beta cDNA molecule per two T cells was captured by template switching. The donors were split into four age groups: young (average about 16 years), middle-aged (roughly 42), aged (more than 55) and long-lived (under 85). Using the same blood draw, the study looked at two additional independent replicas of 1 million unique cDNA reads for two donors, one aged 18 to 30 and the other aged 80 or older. To track age-related changes in TCR beta repertoire diversity, the study relied on deep sequencing normalized with unique cDNA molecular identifiers.

This clonotype showed up just once. Its antigen target is currently unknown. No base-level quality is on record; no much larger clone is a single base apart. The donors were 40 or so Caucasian individuals from Russia, aged roughly 6 to 90 years, who were systemically healthy. Each donor gave approximately 9.3 milliliters of peripheral blood, collected into EDTA-treated Vacutainer tubes. Ficoll-Paque density-gradient centrifugation was used to isolate PBMCs, with at least 6.5 million per sample. Trizol reagent was used to extract total RNA from the PBMCs, yielding at least 5 micrograms per sample. For every donor, an aliquot of PBMCs went through flow cytometry to measure the percentages of naive CD45RAhigh/CD27high T cells. Library generation was performed with 5' RACE. Sequencer: Illumina HiSeq 2500. A second PCR of about 7 to 12 cycles was performed with a sample-barcoded 5' primer and a J-beta primer mix. A unique molecular identifier was introduced onto each TCR beta cDNA molecule by a template-switch 5' adaptor carrying 12 random nucleotides. Each sample yielded at least 2.5 million CDR3-containing paired-end reads. First-strand cDNA synthesis was performed from all RNA using the Mint cDNA synthesis kit, with priming by a TRBC-specific oligonucleotide. After uracil-DNA glycosylase treatment, a first 18-cycle PCR used universal primers M1SS and BC2_uni_R on all cDNA. The original pipeline was this. Normalization of each sample was performed by random selection of 1 million high-quality reads, each carrying a distinct molecular identifier. Instead of being binned into consensus sequences, reads with shared molecular identifiers were discarded. MiTCR, run with a Q25 quality threshold and the strictest error-elimination algorithm, handled CDR3 identification, clonotype clustering and error correction. A nonparametric unseen species model using Euler transformation provided a lower-bound estimate of total TCR beta diversity. TCRdb took the public reads, trimmed them with fastp at Q25, ran MiXCR for clone calling and kept in-frame beta chains. Merged by CDR3 protein, the rows form single entries marked with the most common genes and DNA. Clone size and V and J calls follow TCRdb, not the original study. This sample holds 750,000 to 850,000 distinct CDR3 sequences; 25% were observed only once. The top ten constitute under 4% of the sample.

Based on the germline V gene, the CDR1 and CDR2 sequences are SGHVS and FNYEAQ. Including cysteine and phenylalanine, the CDR3 has 18 amino acids. Here the CDR3 DNA is all that survives: 54 bases in frame from base 1. Germline trimming amounts to 2 bases on V and 0 bases on J, with 6 as the count of junction bases outside the gene matches. Study-wide findings and limitations: Because the CMV infection status of the donors was unknown, age-related changes in expanded clonotypes may potentially have been confounded. Total diversity estimates from one million sequenced T cells were considered lower bounds and underestimates. Compared with the aged group, the long-lived group had more naive CD4+ T cells, fewer expanded clones and increased TCR diversity, a pattern suggesting age selection. As age increased, observed TCR beta diversity per million T cells dropped in a roughly linear way, and a significant reduction was already evident by age 40. Since profiling was done on bulk unsorted PBMCs, naive and antigen-experienced compartments could not be conclusively compared. The percentage of naive T cells measured by flow cytometry correlated strongly with observed TCR beta diversity.

This same sample was also taken into another study, of T cells of mothers and their children. From the second report: Nine systemically healthy Caucasian individuals, comprising three mothers and their six children, were included as donors. cDNA synthesis consumed the entire amount of extracted RNA, loaded at roughly 1.5 ug RNA in each 15 ul reaction. In the second PCR, the M1S primer added sample barcodes and 2-4 random nucleotides. Each mother yielded over 9 million TCR beta CDR3 reads and each child roughly 2.9 million reads. Thymic selection similarly shapes TCR recombination output in related and unrelated pairs, with minor effect from inherited differences. Normalized repertoire overlap in related mother-child pairs was always slightly higher than in unrelated mother-child pairs, but the difference was never significant. With a sensitivity of approximately 96 clones per million clonotypes, no persistent microchimeric T cell clones were detected. Deep NGS was used in the study to compare the TCR beta repertoires of mothers and children and to look for features that separate related mother-child pairs from unrelated individuals. On average, the children were approximately 11 +/- 4 years old, while the mothers were roughly 36 +/- 4 years old. After adapter ligation with NEBNext reagents, the libraries were sequenced on Illumina HiSeq 2000 with 100+100 nt paired-end reads. To prevent cross-contamination, the mother and child libraries were prepared one month apart and sequenced in separate runs. For each donor, between roughly 500,000 and 2,200,000 distinct TCR beta clonotypes were identified. Naive TCR beta clonotypes were estimated from low-frequency clonotypes matched to each donor's FACS-determined naive share, without sorting.

Here the chain combines TRBV7-6 and TRBJ1-6, and 8 junction bases match TRBD1. The clonotype originates from a boy between 10 and 17 years old in good health. The sequenced sample consisted of blood. At the DNA level, the sequence is TGTGCCAGCAGCTTAACAGCAGGGGGCACCTCCTATAATTCACCCCTCCACTTT. Protein translation: CASSLTAGGTSYNSPLHF.